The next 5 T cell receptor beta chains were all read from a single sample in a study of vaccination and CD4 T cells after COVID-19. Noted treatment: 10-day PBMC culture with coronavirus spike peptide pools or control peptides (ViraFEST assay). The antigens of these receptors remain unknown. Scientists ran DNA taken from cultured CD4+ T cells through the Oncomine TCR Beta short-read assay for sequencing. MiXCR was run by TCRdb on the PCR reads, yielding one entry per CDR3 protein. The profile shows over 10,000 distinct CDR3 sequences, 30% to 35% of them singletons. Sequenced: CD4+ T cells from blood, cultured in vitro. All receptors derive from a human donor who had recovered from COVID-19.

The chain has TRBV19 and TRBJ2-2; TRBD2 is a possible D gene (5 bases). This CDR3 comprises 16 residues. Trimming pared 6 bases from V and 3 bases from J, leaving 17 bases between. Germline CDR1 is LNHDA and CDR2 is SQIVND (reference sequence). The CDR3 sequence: CASRVMVATYTGELFF. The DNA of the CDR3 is TGTGCCAGTAGGGTCATGGTAGCGACATACACCGGGGAGCTGTTTTTT.

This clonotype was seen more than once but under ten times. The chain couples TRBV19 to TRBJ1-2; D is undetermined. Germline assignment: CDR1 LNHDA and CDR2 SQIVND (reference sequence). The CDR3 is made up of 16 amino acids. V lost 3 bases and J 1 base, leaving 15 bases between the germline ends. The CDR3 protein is CASSISTKAGNYGYTF. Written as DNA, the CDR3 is TGTGCCAGTAGTATTTCGACAAAAGCGGGTAACTATGGCTACACCTTC.

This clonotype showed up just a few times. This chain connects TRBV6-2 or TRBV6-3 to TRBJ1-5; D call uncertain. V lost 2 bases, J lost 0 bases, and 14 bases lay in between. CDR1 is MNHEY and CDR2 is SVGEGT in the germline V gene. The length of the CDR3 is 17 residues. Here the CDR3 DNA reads TGTGCCAGCAGTTACGCCGACATACTTTATAGCAATCAGCCCCAGCATTTT. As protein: CASSYADILYSNQPQHF.

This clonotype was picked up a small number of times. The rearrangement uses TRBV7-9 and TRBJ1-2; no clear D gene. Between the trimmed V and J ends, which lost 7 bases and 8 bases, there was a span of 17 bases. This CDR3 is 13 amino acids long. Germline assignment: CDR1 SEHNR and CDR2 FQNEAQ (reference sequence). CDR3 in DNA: TGTGCCAGCACGATTTTGAATAGGGCGGGCTACACCTTC. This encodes CASTILNRAGYTF.

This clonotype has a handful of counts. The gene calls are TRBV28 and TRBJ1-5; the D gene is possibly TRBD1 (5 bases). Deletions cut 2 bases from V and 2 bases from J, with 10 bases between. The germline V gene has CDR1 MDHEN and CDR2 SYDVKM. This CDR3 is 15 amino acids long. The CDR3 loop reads CASSLVGAGNQPQHF. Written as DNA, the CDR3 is TGTGCCAGCAGTTTAGTCGGGGCCGGCAATCAGCCCCAGCATTTT.